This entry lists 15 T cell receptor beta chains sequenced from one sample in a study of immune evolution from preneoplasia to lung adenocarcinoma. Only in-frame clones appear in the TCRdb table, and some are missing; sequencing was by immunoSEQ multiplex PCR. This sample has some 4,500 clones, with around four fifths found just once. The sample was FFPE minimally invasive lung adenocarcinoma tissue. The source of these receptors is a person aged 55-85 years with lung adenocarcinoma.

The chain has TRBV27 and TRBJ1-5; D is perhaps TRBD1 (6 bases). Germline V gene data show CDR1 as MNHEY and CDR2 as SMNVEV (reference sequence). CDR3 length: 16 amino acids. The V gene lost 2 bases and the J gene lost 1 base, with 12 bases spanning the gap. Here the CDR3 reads CASSLGGQGSNQPQHF. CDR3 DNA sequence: TGTGCCAGCAGTTTAGGTGGCCAGGGGAGCAATCAGCCCCAGCATTTT.

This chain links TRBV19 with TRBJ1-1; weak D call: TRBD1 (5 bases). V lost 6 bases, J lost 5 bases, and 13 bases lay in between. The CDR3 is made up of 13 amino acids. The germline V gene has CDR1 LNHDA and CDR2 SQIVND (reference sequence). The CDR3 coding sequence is TGTGCCAGTAGCCAGGGAGTTGGGACTGAAGCTTTCTTT. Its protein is CASSQGVGTEAFF. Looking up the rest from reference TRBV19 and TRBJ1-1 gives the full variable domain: DGGITQSPKYLFRKEGQNVTLSCEQNLNHDAMYWYRQDPGQGLRLIYYSQIVNDFQKGDIAEGYSVSREKKESFPLTVTSAQKNPTAFYLCASSQGVGTEAFFGQGTRLTVV.

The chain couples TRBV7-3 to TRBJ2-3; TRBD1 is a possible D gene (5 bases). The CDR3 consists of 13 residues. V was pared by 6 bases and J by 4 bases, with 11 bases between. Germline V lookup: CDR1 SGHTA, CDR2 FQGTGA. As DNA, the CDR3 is TGTGCCAGCAGTTTTCTAGGGGCAGATACGCAGTATTTT. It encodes CASSFLGADTQYF.

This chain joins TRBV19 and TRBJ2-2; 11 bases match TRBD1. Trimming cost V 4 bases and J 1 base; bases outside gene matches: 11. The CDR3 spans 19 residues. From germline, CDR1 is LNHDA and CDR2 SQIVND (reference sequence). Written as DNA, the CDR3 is TGTGCCAGTAGTACCCGGACAGGGGGCATCTTGGGGAACACCGGGGAGCTGTTTTTT. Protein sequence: CASSTRTGGILGNTGELFF.

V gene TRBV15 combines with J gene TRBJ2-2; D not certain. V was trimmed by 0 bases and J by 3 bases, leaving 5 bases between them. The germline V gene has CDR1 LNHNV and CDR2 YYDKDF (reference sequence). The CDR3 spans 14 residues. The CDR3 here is CATSREKDTGELFF. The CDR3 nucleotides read TGTGCCACCAGCAGAGAAAAGGACACCGGGGAGCTGTTTTTT.

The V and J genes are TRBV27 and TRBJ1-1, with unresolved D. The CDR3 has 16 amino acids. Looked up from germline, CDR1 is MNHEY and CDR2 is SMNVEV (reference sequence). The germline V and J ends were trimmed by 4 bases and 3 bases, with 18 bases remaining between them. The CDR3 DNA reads TGTGCCAGCAGTTCCCCCGGGAGGTCGTCGGACACTGAAGCTTTCTTT. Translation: CASSSPGRSSDTEAFF.

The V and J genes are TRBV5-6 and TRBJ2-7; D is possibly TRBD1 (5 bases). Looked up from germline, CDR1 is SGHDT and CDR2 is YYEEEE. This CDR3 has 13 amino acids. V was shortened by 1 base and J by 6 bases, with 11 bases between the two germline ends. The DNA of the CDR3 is TGTGCCAGCAGCTTGATTTGGCAGGGCGAGCAGTACTTC. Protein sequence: CASSLIWQGEQYF.

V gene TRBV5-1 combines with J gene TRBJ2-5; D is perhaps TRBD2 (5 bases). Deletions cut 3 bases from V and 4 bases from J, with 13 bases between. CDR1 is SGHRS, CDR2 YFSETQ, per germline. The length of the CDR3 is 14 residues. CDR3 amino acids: CASSSRVSGETQYF. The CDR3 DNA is TGCGCCAGCAGCTCCCGGGTGAGCGGAGAGACCCAGTACTTC.

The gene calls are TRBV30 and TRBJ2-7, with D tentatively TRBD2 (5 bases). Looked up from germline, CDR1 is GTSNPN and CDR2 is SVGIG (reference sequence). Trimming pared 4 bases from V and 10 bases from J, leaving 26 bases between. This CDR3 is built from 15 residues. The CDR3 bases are TGTGCCTGGACGACCGCCGAGGCTAGCTCCAGGAGCCAGTACTTC. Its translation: CAWTTAEASSRSQYF.

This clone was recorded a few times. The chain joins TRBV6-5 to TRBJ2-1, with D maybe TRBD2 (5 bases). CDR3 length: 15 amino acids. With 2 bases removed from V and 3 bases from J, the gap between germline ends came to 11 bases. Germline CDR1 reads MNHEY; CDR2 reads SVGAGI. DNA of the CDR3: TGTGCCAGCAGTTACGATCCGGGAAGCTACAATGAGCAGTTCTTC. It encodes CASSYDPGSYNEQFF.

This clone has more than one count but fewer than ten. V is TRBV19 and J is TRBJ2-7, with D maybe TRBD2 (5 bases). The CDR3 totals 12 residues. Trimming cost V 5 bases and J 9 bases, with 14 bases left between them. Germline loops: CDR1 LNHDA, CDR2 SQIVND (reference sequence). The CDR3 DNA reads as TGTGCCAGTAGTCCCGGCGCGGGCTGGCAGTACTTC. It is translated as CASSPGAGWQYF.

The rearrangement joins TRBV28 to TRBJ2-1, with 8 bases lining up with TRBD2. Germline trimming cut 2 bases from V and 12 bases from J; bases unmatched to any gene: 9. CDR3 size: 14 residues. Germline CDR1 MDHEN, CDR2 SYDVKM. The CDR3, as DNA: TGTGCCAGCAGTTTAGTCCGGGAGGGCCCGGGGCAGTTCTTC. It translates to CASSLVREGPGQFF.

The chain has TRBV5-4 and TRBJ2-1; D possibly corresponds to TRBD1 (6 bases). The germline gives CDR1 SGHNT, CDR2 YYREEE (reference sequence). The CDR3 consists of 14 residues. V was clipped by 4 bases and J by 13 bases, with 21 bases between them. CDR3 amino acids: CASSEGNRAGSQFF. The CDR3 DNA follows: TGTGCCAGCAGCGAAGGAAACAGGGCTGGGTCTCAGTTCTTC. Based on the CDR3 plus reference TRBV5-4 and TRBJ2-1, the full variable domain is ETGVTQSPTHLIKTRGQQVTLRCSSQSGHNTVSWYQQALGQGPQFIFQYYREEENGRGNFPPRFSGLQFPNYSSELNVNALELDDSALYLCASSEGNRAGSQFFGPGTRLTVL.

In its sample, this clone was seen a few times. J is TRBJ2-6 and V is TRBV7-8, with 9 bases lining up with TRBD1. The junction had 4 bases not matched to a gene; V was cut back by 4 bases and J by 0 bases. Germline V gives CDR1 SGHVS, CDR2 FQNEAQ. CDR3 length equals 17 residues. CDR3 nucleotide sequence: TGTGCCAGCAGCTACCGGGACAGGGACTCTGGGGCCAACGTCCTGACTTTC. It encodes CASSYRDRDSGANVLTF.

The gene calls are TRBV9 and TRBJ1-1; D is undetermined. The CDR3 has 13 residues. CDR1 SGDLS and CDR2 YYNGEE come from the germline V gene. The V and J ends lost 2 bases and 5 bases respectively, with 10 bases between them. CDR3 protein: CASSVGSGTEAFF. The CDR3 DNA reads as TGTGCCAGCAGCGTGGGGTCGGGGACTGAAGCTTTCTTT.